Below, one T cell receptor beta chain is given with its context. Looked up from germline, CDR1 is SGHRS and CDR2 is YFSETQ. This CDR3 has 14 amino acids. V shed 5 bases, J shed 4 bases, and the junction held 8 bases outside the gene matches. This entry comes from a study of control samples from healthy donors and cancer patients. The assay was immunoSEQ multiplex PCR, and TCRdb's table has in-frame clones only and misses some. This table holds over 150,000 clones, around 87% found once. The chain employs TRBV5-1 and TRBJ1-2; 7 bases map to TRBD1. The sample comprised blood. This sequence was found in a woman aged 50 to 60 in good health. This CDR3 is CASSIGGEGYGYTF. DNA for the CDR3: TGCGCCAGCAGTATAGGGGGCGAGGGCTATGGCTACACCTTC. Drawing the rest from reference TRBV5-1 and TRBJ1-2, the complete variable domain is KAGVTQTPRYLIKTRGQQVTLSCSPISGHRSVSWYQQTPGQGLQFLFEYFSETQRNKGNFPGRFSGRQFSNSRSEMNVSTLELGDSALYLCASSIGGEGYGYTFGSGTRLTVV.